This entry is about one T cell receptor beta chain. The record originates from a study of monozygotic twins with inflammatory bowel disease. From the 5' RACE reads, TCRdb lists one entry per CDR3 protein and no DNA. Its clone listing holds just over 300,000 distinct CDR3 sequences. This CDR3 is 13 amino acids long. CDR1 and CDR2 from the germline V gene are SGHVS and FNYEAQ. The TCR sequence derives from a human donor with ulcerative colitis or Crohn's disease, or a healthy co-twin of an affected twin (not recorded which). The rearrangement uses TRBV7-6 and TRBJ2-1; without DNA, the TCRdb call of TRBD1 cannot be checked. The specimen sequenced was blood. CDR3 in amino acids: CASGTDPYNEQFF.